This T cell receptor (beta chain) emerged from a study of blood T cell repertoires in COVID-19. The CDR3 sequence is 14 residues long. V was clipped by 4 bases and J by 8 bases, with 14 bases between them. CDR1 is MNHNY and CDR2 is SVGAGI in the germline V gene (reference sequence). Measured with immunoSEQ multiplex PCR; TCRdb has only the in-frame clones, and not every one. The data hold tens of thousands of clones, with roughly 91% observed a single time. This TCR came from a human donor in a cohort sampled during active COVID-19. This rearrangement joins TRBV6-6 to TRBJ1-4; D unresolved. Material for sequencing was peripheral blood. CDR3 region: CASSSSSPEEKLFF. The CDR3 DNA follows: TGTGCCAGCAGTTCCTCGAGCCCGGAGGAAAAACTGTTTTTT.